A selection of T cell receptor beta chains follows, all from one sample in a study of vaccination effects on CD4 cells after COVID-19. No antigen is known for these receptors. Profiling relied on immunoSEQ multiplex PCR, and the TCRdb table lists in-frame clones only, not all of them. This table has some 30,000 clones, around 75% appearing once. The source material was CD4+ T cells from PBMCs cultured with HCoV-229E spike peptides, sampled after COVID-19 vaccination. The origin of the receptors is a human donor who received a COVID-19 vaccine. Both conserved end residues are part of each CDR3. The D gene is left open where the match is weak. Rows give clone size only sometimes, using once, few, many, or a class for an expanded clone.

CDR3 DNA	CDR3 protein	clone size	D gene	V gene	J gene
TGTGCCAGTAGTATTCTACGGGATACTGGCTACACCTTC	CASSILRDTGYTF	.	.	TRBV19	TRBJ1-2
TGCGCCAGCAGTCATACGCTACAACCGGACAGGGGGCACCGGCAGCCCCAGCATTTT	CASSHTLQPDRGHRQPQHF	.	TRBD1	TRBV23-1	TRBJ1-5
TGCAGCGTTGGCCTACGGATGGACTACAATGAGCAGTTCTTC	CSVGLRMDYNEQFF	.	.	TRBV29-1	TRBJ2-1
TGTGCCAGCTCACCACCGTCTAGCGGGAGTCCCTACGAGCAGTACTTC	CASSPPSSGSPYEQYF	.	TRBD2	TRBV18	TRBJ2-7
TGTGCCAGCAGCCCTCGCTTCGGGACTGAGAACGACGAGCAGTACTTC	CASSPRFGTENDEQYF	.	.	TRBV5-6	TRBJ2-7
TGTGCCAGCAGCTTGGAGAAGAACACTGAAGCTTTCTTT	CASSLEKNTEAFF	once	.	TRBV11-1	TRBJ1-1
TGCGCCAGCAGCAGTAACAGGGGAGAAAGAAACTATGGCTACACCTTC	CASSSNRGERNYGYTF	.	TRBD1	TRBV5-1	TRBJ1-2
TGTGCCAGCAGCTGGGGGACAGGGACCTTAGCGGCCAACGTCCTGACTTTC	CASSWGTGTLAANVLTF	.	TRBD1	TRBV5-5	TRBJ2-6
TGTGCCAGCAGCCCAGGGGTTTACTCACCCCTCCACTTT	CASSPGVYSPLHF	.	.	TRBV6-5	TRBJ1-6
TGTGCCAGCAGCTCTCCCCTCTGGAGGAGCTCCTATAATTCACCCCTCCACTTT	CASSSPLWRSSYNSPLHF	.	.	TRBV11-2	TRBJ1-6
TGTGCCAGCAGCTTAATGGGAGACAGGGGGCGCTTAACTGAAGCTTTCTTT	CASSLMGDRGRLTEAFF	.	TRBD1	TRBV11-2	TRBJ1-1
TGTGCCAGTAGTATAGATATGGTGGCGGGAGAGCAGTACTTC	CASSIDMVAGEQYF	few	.	TRBV19	TRBJ2-7
TGTGCCGGTAGACAGTCCTCCTCTGGAAACACCATATATTTT	CAGRQSSSGNTIYF	.	.	TRBV7-9	TRBJ1-3
TGTGCCAGCAGTTCAGCCGGGACAGGGGTCTATGGCTACACCTTC	CASSSAGTGVYGYTF	few	TRBD1	TRBV7-8	TRBJ1-2
TGTGCCATCAGTGAGACACCCTCCGGGACAGGGGGCGAGACCCAGTACTTC	CAISETPSGTGGETQYF	.	TRBD1	TRBV10-3	TRBJ2-5
TGCGCCAGCAGCTTGGAGGGACAGGGGACACCCCGGGGCTACACCTTC	CASSLEGQGTPRGYTF	few	TRBD1	TRBV5-1	TRBJ1-2
TGTGCCAGCAGCCCCGATTGGTCGAGTCTAGCGGGGGGAACAGATACGCAGTATTTT	CASSPDWSSLAGGTDTQYF	.	TRBD2	TRBV13	TRBJ2-3
TGTGCCAGTAGTATAGATTTTTGGACGGTACCCAATGAGCAGTTCTTC	CASSIDFWTVPNEQFF	.	.	TRBV19	TRBJ2-1
TGTGCCAGTAGTACACCAGGGCCGCGACAGCCCCAGCATTTT	CASSTPGPRQPQHF	.	.	TRBV19	TRBJ1-5
TGTGCCAGCAGCTCAGGAGACCAGCGTTCCTACGAGCAGTACTTC	CASSSGDQRSYEQYF	.	.	TRBV7-9	TRBJ2-7
TGTGCCAGCAGTGGTCTCACCTACAATGAGCAGTTCTTC	CASSGLTYNEQFF	.	.	TRBV2	TRBJ2-1
TGTGCTAGTGGTTTGGTTGTGGACAGGCTCGGAAACACCATATATTTT	CASGLVVDRLGNTIYF	.	TRBD1	TRBV12-5	TRBJ1-3
TGCGCCAGCAGCTTGGGGCAGGGGGCAACTAATGAAAAACTGTTTTTT	CASSLGQGATNEKLFF	.	TRBD1	TRBV5-1	TRBJ1-4
TGTGCCAGCAGTGGGGACAGCAATGAGCAGTTCTTC	CASSGDSNEQFF	.	TRBD1	TRBV2	TRBJ2-1
TGTGCCAGCAGCTTAGACAGGTCAGATACGCAGTATTTT	CASSLDRSDTQYF	.	.	TRBV11-3	TRBJ2-3
TGTGCCAGCAGTGACGGGACAGGGAGAACTGAAGCTTTCTTT	CASSDGTGRTEAFF	.	TRBD1	TRBV2	TRBJ1-1
TGTGCCAGCAGCCCACGGGACCGATCCACAGATACGCAGTATTTT	CASSPRDRSTDTQYF	.	.	TRBV28	TRBJ2-3
TGTGCCATCAGTGACATTGGGGCGGGGGAGACAGATACGCAGTATTTT	CAISDIGAGETDTQYF	.	TRBD2	TRBV10-3	TRBJ2-3
TGTGCCAGCAGCCAAGAACAGAACTATGGCTACACCTTC	CASSQEQNYGYTF	.	.	TRBV3-1/TRBV3-2	TRBJ1-2
TGTGCCAGCAGCTTACCTCACACGCCAGATACGCAGTATTTT	CASSLPHTPDTQYF	once	.	TRBV5-4	TRBJ2-3
TGTGCCAGCAGCTTAGGGGTGGGCAGGGGTTTGAGGAAAGCTTTCTTT	CASSLGVGRGLRKAFF	few	.	TRBV11-2	TRBJ1-1
TGTGCCTTGACGGGACGCTGGTCCTCTATGAACACTGAAGCTTTCTTT	CALTGRWSSMNTEAFF	.	.	TRBV30	TRBJ1-1
TGTGCCAGCAGTGTGACTGGGGAGCAGTACTTC	CASSVTGEQYF	few	.	TRBV2	TRBJ2-7
TGCGCCAGCAGCTTTTCAACGGGACGAGACTATGGCTACACCTTC	CASSFSTGRDYGYTF	few	.	TRBV5-1	TRBJ1-2
TGCGCCAGCAGCCGCTCACCGGGACAGGGGGCATACGAGCAGTACTTC	CASSRSPGQGAYEQYF	.	TRBD1	TRBV4-1	TRBJ2-7
TGTGCCAGCACCCGACTAGCGGGGTATACCGGGGAGCTGTTTTTT	CASTRLAGYTGELFF	once	TRBD2	TRBV6-5	TRBJ2-2
TGTGCCAGCAGTGGGGGGACACGTCAATATACAGATACGCAGTATTTT	CASSGGTRQYTDTQYF	.	.	TRBV2	TRBJ2-3
TGCAGTGCTAGTGGGGACAGGAGCTATGGCTACACCTTC	CSASGDRSYGYTF	few	TRBD1	TRBV20-1	TRBJ1-2
TGTGCCAGCAGCCAACCTTTACTAGTCTCTGGAAACACCATATATTTT	CASSQPLLVSGNTIYF	few	.	TRBV3-1/TRBV3-2	TRBJ1-3
TGTGCCAGCAGTGAATGGGGGGCAGGGCGAGACTACGAGCAGTACTTC	CASSEWGAGRDYEQYF	.	.	TRBV6-1	TRBJ2-7
TGTGCCAGCAGCTTAGGGGGTGCTACAGGGGAGCAGTACTTC	CASSLGGATGEQYF	.	.	TRBV13	TRBJ2-7
TGCAGCGGTGCGGGGGATGGTGGAGGAGAAGCTTTCTTT	CSGAGDGGGEAFF	.	.	TRBV29-1	TRBJ1-1
TGTGCCAGCAGCGCAGGGACTATCCCCCGCGAGACCCAGTACTTC	CASSAGTIPRETQYF	.	TRBD2	TRBV9	TRBJ2-5
TGTGCCAGCAGCTTAATCGGAGGGGAGCGCCGATACTTC	CASSLIGGERRYF	once	.	TRBV7-2	TRBJ2-7
TGTGCCAGCAGGGGGACTAGCGGAAGCGAGCAGTACTTC	CASRGTSGSEQYF	.	TRBD2	TRBV2	TRBJ2-7
TGTGCCAGCAGTTTGTTAGAAATAAACATTCAGTACTTC	CASSLLEINIQYF	.	.	TRBV12-3/TRBV12-4	TRBJ2-4
TGCGCCAGCAGCTTGGACGGGACATACTACGAGCAGTACTTC	CASSLDGTYYEQYF	once	.	TRBV5-1	TRBJ2-7
TGTGCCAGCAGTTATGGGGACGGTCAGCCCCAGCATTTT	CASSYGDGQPQHF	.	.	TRBV6-6	TRBJ1-5
TGTGCCAGCAGTGCCGGACTAGAGGCAGATACGCAGTATTTT	CASSAGLEADTQYF	.	TRBD2	TRBV6-4	TRBJ2-3
TGTGCCAGCAGCCAACTCTTTAGCGGGAGGAACTCGGGTGGGGAGCTGTTTTTT	CASSQLFSGRNSGGELFF	.	TRBD2	TRBV3-1/TRBV3-2	TRBJ2-2
TGTGCCAGCAGCCCTGGACAGGGGGGATTTCAAGAGACCCAGTACTTC	CASSPGQGGFQETQYF	.	TRBD1	TRBV3-1/TRBV3-2	TRBJ2-5